This T cell receptor beta chain came from a study of vaccination and CD4 T cells after COVID-19. Germline V gene lookup returns CDR1 SGHDN and CDR2 FVKESK. The CDR3 covers 11 residues. Trimming cost V 1 base and J 4 bases, with 2 bases left between them. The study sequenced cultured CD4+ T cell DNA using the Oncomine TCR Beta short-read assay. Genomic DNA from cultured CD4+ T cells was extracted. TCRdb analysed the PCR reads with MiXCR anew, one entry per CDR3 protein. Of approximately 9,900 distinct CDR3 sequences detected, just under 45% appear once; the ten largest clones hold 9.5% to 15%. Comments on this clonotype: Its antigen remains unknown.

As to treatment: roughly 10-day PBMC culture with coronavirus spike peptide pools or control peptides (ViraFEST assay). These CD4+ T cells came from an unexposed donor, sampled before the COVID-19 pandemic (2011-2018). The source is a human donor in good health. The chain couples TRBV14 to TRBJ2-7; D gene uncertain. Sequencing was performed on CD4+ T cells from blood, cultured in vitro. CDR3 sequence: CASSQGYEQYF. In nucleotides, the CDR3 is TGTGCCAGCAGCCAAGGGTACGAGCAGTACTTC.